The sequence of this T cell receptor beta chain was determined in a study of response to subunit inactivated influenza vaccine. General study results and limits: Authors suggested each seasonal flu vaccination may recruit only limited numbers of new T cells.

TCRdb re-derived calls from the RT-PCR reads in MiXCR, one entry per CDR3 protein. The table shows about 800,000 distinct CDR3 sequences, with roughly 20% occurring only once. This clonotype was seen only a few times. Its antigen is not known. V trimming: 3 bases; J trimming: 3 bases; junction bases outside the gene matches: 6. Per germline, CDR1 SGHDT and CDR2 YYEEEE. CDR3 length: 15 residues. The input for sequencing was PBMCs from blood, taken 4 to 6 days after vaccination. The chain has TRBV5-6 and TRBJ1-1; 9 bases agree with TRBD1. This receptor was taken from a man aged 45-65 years who received an inactivated influenza vaccine. The CDR3 sequence is CASSSYGTGYTEAFF. The CDR3 nucleotides read TGTGCCAGCAGCTCCTACGGGACAGGGTACACTGAAGCTTTCTTT. Full variable domain (rest looked up from reference TRBV5-6 and TRBJ1-1): DAGVTQSPTHLIKTRGQQVTLRCSPKSGHDTVSWYQQALGQGPQFIFQYYEEEERQRGNFPDRFSGHQFPNYSSELNVNALLLGDSALYLCASSSYGTGYTEAFFGQGTRLTVV.